What follows are 3 T cell receptor beta chains derived from one specimen sequenced in a study of Graves' ophthalmopathy and Graves' hyperthyroidism. RNA served as the template for amplifying TCR beta CDR3 regions. An opening RT-PCR round employed HTBI primers and preceded a second-round multiplex PCR. TCRdb passed the multiplex PCR reads through MiXCR, listing each CDR3 protein once. Of roughly 610,000 distinct CDR3 sequences listed, 22% were seen once; the top ten hold roughly 7.4%. Sequencing used peripheral blood. Receptor source: a young woman with stable Graves' hyperthyroidism. Some clones in this sample may be carry-over from other donors' samples.

Details on this clonotype: One end of the junction is discordant with germline, which a read error may explain. The V call is TRBV11-3, the J call TRBJ2-5, with D possibly being TRBD1 or TRBD2 (5 bases each). Germline CDR1 reads SGHNT; CDR2 reads YENEEA. This CDR3 contains 17 residues. The CDR3 is CASSLVPRPGRQETKYF. The DNA for the CDR3 is TGTGCCAGCAGCTTAGTCCCGAGACCGGGACGGCAAGAGACCAAGTACTTC.

This clonotype was counted once. V gene TRBV20-1 combines with J gene TRBJ2-2; TRBD2 matches 9 bases. CDR3 length: 21 amino acids. The germline V gene has CDR1 DFQATT and CDR2 SNEGSKA (reference sequence). The J segment lost 2 bases and the V segment lost 0 bases, leaving 19 bases of the junction unmatched. The chain's CDR3 is CSARDKAGGGVITLNTGELFF. DNA for the CDR3: TGCAGTGCTAGAGATAAAGCTGGCGGGGGGGTCATCACTCTAAACACCGGGGAGCTGTTTTTT.

This clonotype was detected only a few times. This sequence joins TRBV28 and TRBJ2-7; tentative D call: TRBD1 (8 bases). CDR1 and CDR2 (germline): MDHEN, SYDVKM. The CDR3 has 15 residues. With 7 bases removed from V and 3 bases from J, the gap between germline ends came to 19 bases. The CDR3 spells CASNGGQGAYYEQYF. The CDR3, as DNA: TGTGCCAGCAACGGGGGGCAGGGGGCTTACTACGAGCAGTACTTC.